The 15 T cell receptor beta chains reported below all come from one sample, sequenced in a study of blood T cell repertoires in COVID-19 (dated by TCRdb to between 2020 and 2021). The method was the immunoSEQ multiplex PCR assay. TCRdb retrieved this table from immuneACCESS and kept in-frame rearrangements only. Not all clones are present; in checked studies, unresolved V genes account for under half, and no reason is known for the remainder. The sample table lists approximately 300,000 clones, around 85% of them with a count of one. The top ten hold around 1.8% of the sample. Sequencing was performed on PBMCs or T cells enriched from blood (not recorded which). Receptors were obtained from a woman aged 25 to 45 who had been exposed to COVID-19.

The V call is TRBV9, the J call TRBJ1-2; 8 positions match TRBD1. The germline CDR1 and CDR2 sequences are SGDLS and YYNGEE. The CDR3 has 14 residues. Trimming cost V 4 bases and J 8 bases; bases outside gene matches: 10. Here the CDR3 DNA reads TGTGCCAGCAGCAAAGCCCAGGGGGCCTGGGGCTACACCTTC. It yields the protein CASSKAQGAWGYTF. The full variable domain, its missing parts supplied by reference TRBV9 and TRBJ1-2, is DSGVTQTPKHLITATGQRVTLRCSPRSGDLSVYWYQQSLDQGLQFLIQYYNGEERAKGNILERFSAQQFPDLHSELNLSSLELGDSALYFCASSKAQGAWGYTFGSGTRLTVV.

V gene TRBV4-3 combines with J gene TRBJ2-5; D possibly corresponds to TRBD1 (5 bases). Deletions cut 4 bases from V and 0 bases from J, with 15 bases between. CDR1 and CDR2 (germline): LGHNA, YSLEER. This CDR3 spans 16 amino acids. CDR3 residues: CASSRVDRLYQETQYF. The CDR3 DNA sequence: TGCGCCAGCAGCCGAGTCGACAGACTCTACCAAGAGACCCAGTACTTC.

The V and J genes are TRBV30 and TRBJ1-1, with TRBD1 as a possible D gene (6 bases). Trimming removed 1 base at V and 5 bases at J, with 11 bases between. Looked up from germline, CDR1 is GTSNPN and CDR2 is SVGIG (reference sequence). The CDR3 spans 13 residues. The CDR3 DNA reads as TGTGCCTGGAGTGCGGGGGGCGGAACTGAAGCTTTCTTT. It specifies CAWSAGGGTEAFF.

The chain recombines TRBV3-1 (or the pseudogene TRBV3-2) with TRBJ2-5, with 8 bases fitting TRBD1. Germline V gene sequence: CDR1 LGHDT, CDR2 YNNKEL (reference sequence). This CDR3 has 13 amino acids. The J segment lost 5 bases and the V segment lost 4 bases, leaving 3 bases of the junction unmatched. The CDR3 spells CASSLRGPETQYF. Here the CDR3 DNA reads TGTGCCAGCAGCCTCAGGGGGCCGGAGACCCAGTACTTC.

The chain employs TRBV18 and TRBJ2-1; D is uncertain. With 1 base removed from V and 3 bases from J, the gap between germline ends came to 7 bases. Germline V gene lookup returns CDR1 KGHSH and CDR2 LQKENI. The CDR3 runs 14 residues. Here the CDR3 reads CASSPLLSYNEQFF. For the CDR3, the DNA is TGTGCCAGCTCACCACTGCTTAGCTACAATGAGCAGTTCTTC.

The V gene is TRBV12-3 or TRBV12-4, the J gene TRBJ2-1, with D maybe TRBD2 (6 bases). CDR3 length: 13 residues. The V end lost 3 bases, the J end lost 8 bases, and 11 bases lay between the germline ends. The CDR3 DNA follows: TGTGCCAGCAGTTTGCCTAGCGTTGATGAGCAGTTCTTC. Translation gives CASSLPSVDEQFF.

The chain uses TRBV6-6 and TRBJ2-7; TRBD1 matches at 8 bases. V shed 7 bases and J 3 bases; nucleotides not matched to a gene: 8. The V gene's germline CDR1 is MNHNY and CDR2 SVGAGI (reference sequence). The CDR3 extends over 14 amino acids. In nucleotides, the CDR3 is TGTGCCAGCAATCCCGGACAGGGAAACTACGAGCAGTACTTC. The encoded protein is CASNPGQGNYEQYF.

With regard to this clone: The same CDR3 can be traced to other DNA sequences in this sample. The chain joins TRBV20-1 to TRBJ2-7; 7 bases match TRBD2. The V segment lost 5 bases and the J segment 4 bases; nucleotides outside the gene matches: 2. The germline V gene encodes CDR1 DFQATT and CDR2 SNEGSKA (reference sequence). The CDR3 is 11 amino acids. CDR3 sequence reads: CSARTSYEQYF. Written as DNA, the CDR3 is TGCAGTGCTCGGACTAGTTACGAGCAGTACTTC.

The chain joins TRBV28 to TRBJ2-4, with D possibly being TRBD1 (6 bases). The germline V gene has CDR1 MDHEN and CDR2 SYDVKM. The ends were cut back, 3 bases at V and 0 bases at J, with 15 bases in the middle. The CDR3 is made up of 17 amino acids. CDR3 amino acids: CASSFPPWGLAKNIQYF. The CDR3, as DNA: TGTGCCAGCAGTTTCCCCCCATGGGGGCTAGCCAAAAACATTCAGTACTTC.

The J gene is TRBJ1-2, the V gene TRBV20-1; D is unresolved. CDR3 length equals 10 residues. Germline values: CDR1 DFQATT, CDR2 SNEGSKA (reference sequence). V lost 8 bases, J lost 6 bases, and 10 bases lay in between. The chain's CDR3 is CSYWEDGYTF. CDR3 nucleotides: TGCAGTTACTGGGAGGATGGCTACACCTTC.

The chain couples TRBV30 to TRBJ2-5; 15 positions match TRBD2. CDR1 is GTSNPN and CDR2 is SVGIG in the germline V gene (reference sequence). This CDR3 region has 14 residues. Trimming at V came to 5 bases and at J to 7 bases, leaving 5 bases not matched to a gene. CDR3 in amino acids: CAWGPGLAGGTQYF. CDR3 nucleotides: TGTGCCTGGGGACCGGGACTAGCGGGAGGGACCCAGTACTTC. Drawing the rest from reference TRBV30 and TRBJ2-5, the complete variable domain is SQTIHQWPATLVQPVGSPLSLECTVEGTSNPNLYWYRQAAGRGLQLLFYSVGIGQISSEVPQNLSASRPQDRQFILSSKKLLLSDSGFYLCAWGPGLAGGTQYFGPGTRLLVL.

The genes are TRBV12-3 or TRBV12-4 and TRBJ2-7, with D tentatively TRBD1 (5 bases). The CDR3 spans 13 residues. Deletions cut 8 bases from V and 6 bases from J, with 17 bases between. The chain's CDR3 is CASASWQGLEQYF. For the CDR3, the DNA is TGTGCCAGCGCCTCCTGGCAGGGTCTCGAGCAGTACTTC.

V usage is TRBV28 and J usage is TRBJ1-5; D is perhaps TRBD1 (5 bases). CDR1 and CDR2 (germline): MDHEN, SYDVKM. Trimming cost V 10 bases and J 3 bases, with 10 bases left between them. This CDR3 contains 12 residues. CDR3 region: CAMGLINQPQHF. As DNA, the CDR3 is TGTGCCATGGGACTGATCAATCAGCCCCAGCATTTT. The whole variable domain, filled in from reference TRBV28 and TRBJ1-5, reads DVKVTQSSRYLVKRTGEKVFLECVQDMDHENMFWYRQDPGLGLRLIYFSYDVKMKEKGDIPEGYSVSREKKERFSLILESASTNQTSMYLCAMGLINQPQHFGDGTRLSIL.

This clone appeared once. This CDR3 reads CSVFSYEQYF. In DNA, the CDR3 is TGCAGCGTCTTCTCCTACGAGCAGTACTTC. The V gene is TRBV29-1, the J gene TRBJ2-7, with unresolved D. CDR3 length: 10 residues. V lost 6 bases, J lost 0 bases, and 3 bases lay in between. CDR1 SQVTM and CDR2 ANQGSEA come from the germline V gene.

The chain recombines TRBV7-2 with TRBJ1-2; TRBD1 is a possible D gene (6 bases). CDR1 SGHTA and CDR2 FQGNSA come from the germline V gene. The CDR3 contains 13 residues. V lost 4 bases and J 6 bases, leaving 12 bases between the germline ends. The CDR3 reads CASSSYRENGYTF. CDR3 bases: TGTGCCAGCAGCTCCTACAGGGAAAATGGCTACACCTTC.